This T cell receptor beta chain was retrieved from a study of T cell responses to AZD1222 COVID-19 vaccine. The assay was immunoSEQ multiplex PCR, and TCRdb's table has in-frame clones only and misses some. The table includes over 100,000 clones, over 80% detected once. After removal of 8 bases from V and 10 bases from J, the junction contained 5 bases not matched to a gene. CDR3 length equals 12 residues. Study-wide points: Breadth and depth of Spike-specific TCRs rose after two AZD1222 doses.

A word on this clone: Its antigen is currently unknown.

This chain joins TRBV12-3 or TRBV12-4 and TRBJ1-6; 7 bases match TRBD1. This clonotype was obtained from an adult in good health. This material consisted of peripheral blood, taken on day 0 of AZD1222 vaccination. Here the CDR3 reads CASRDSPSPLHF. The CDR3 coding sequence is TGTGCCAGCCGGGACAGTCCATCACCCCTCCACTTT.